This T cell receptor beta chain was sequenced for a study of blood T cell repertoires in COVID-19. Study context: Collection of acute and convalescent COVID-19 samples took place in the United States, Italy and Spain. Nucleic acid was either cDNA or gDNA, and it came from T cells, B-cell-depleted T cells, or PBMCs.

This CDR3 spans 14 amino acids. The germline V gene encodes CDR1 SGHRS and CDR2 YFSETQ. V lost 4 bases, J lost 8 bases, and 13 bases lay in between. In the authors' workflow: Amplification of reference gene primers was used by the study to estimate nucleated cell counts. The protocol was immunoSEQ multiplex PCR, while the TCRdb copy is restricted to in-frame clones and leaves out a portion. That table is the source of V, J and clone size, and D and trimming were worked out from the DNA. Among roughly 70,000 clones listed, roughly 80% were seen once. Sequenced material: peripheral blood. The chain joins TRBV5-1 to TRBJ1-6; a possible D gene is TRBD1 (6 bases). The receptor's source is a human donor in a cohort sampled during active COVID-19. This chain's CDR3 is CASSPSGGYSPLHF. DNA of the CDR3: TGCGCCAGCAGCCCGAGCGGGGGCTATTCACCCCTCCACTTT. Full variable domain (remainder filled in from reference TRBV5-1 and TRBJ1-6): KAGVTQTPRYLIKTRGQQVTLSCSPISGHRSVSWYQQTPGQGLQFLFEYFSETQRNKGNFPGRFSGRQFSNSRSEMNVSTLELGDSALYLCASSPSGGYSPLHFGNGTRLTVT.